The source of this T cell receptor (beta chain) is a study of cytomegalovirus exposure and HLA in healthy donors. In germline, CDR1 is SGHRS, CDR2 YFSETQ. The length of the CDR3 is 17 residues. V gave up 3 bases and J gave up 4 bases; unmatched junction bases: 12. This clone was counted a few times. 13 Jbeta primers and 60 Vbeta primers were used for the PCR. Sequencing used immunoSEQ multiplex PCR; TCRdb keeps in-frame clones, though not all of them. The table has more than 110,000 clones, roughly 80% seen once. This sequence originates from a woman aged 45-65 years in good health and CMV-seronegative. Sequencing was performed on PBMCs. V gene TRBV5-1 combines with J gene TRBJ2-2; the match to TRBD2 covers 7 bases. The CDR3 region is CASSSRGGGGLTGELFF. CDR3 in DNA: TGCGCCAGCAGCTCCCGGGGTGGCGGGGGTCTCACCGGGGAGCTGTTTTTT.